Here is one T cell receptor (beta chain) with its context. This sample stems from a study of shared T cell receptors in the human thymus. Profiling relied on immunoSEQ multiplex PCR, and the TCRdb table lists in-frame clones only, not all of them. The sample consists of about 660,000 clones, approximately 87% of them appearing once. V shed 0 bases and J 5 bases; nucleotides not matched to a gene: 5. Per germline, CDR1 SGHNT and CDR2 YYREEE (reference sequence). CDR3 length: 15 amino acids. These same records also appear under a second study, on human thymus T cells. That report adds: Donor material was obtained from healthy Finnish infants undergoing corrective surgery for congenital heart defects. Thymic and blood repertoires seemed to show skewed V and J gene use. Related research examined unrelated individuals and reported that their thymic repertoires overlapped highly.

The TCR sequence derives from a boy in the first two years of life with a congenital heart defect. Sequenced sample: thymocytes. The chain carries TRBV5-4 and TRBJ2-5; 9 nucleotides align to TRBD1. DNA for the CDR3: TGTGCCAGCAGCTTGGACAGGGGGCTTGAGGAGACCCAGTACTTC. It encodes CASSLDRGLEETQYF.